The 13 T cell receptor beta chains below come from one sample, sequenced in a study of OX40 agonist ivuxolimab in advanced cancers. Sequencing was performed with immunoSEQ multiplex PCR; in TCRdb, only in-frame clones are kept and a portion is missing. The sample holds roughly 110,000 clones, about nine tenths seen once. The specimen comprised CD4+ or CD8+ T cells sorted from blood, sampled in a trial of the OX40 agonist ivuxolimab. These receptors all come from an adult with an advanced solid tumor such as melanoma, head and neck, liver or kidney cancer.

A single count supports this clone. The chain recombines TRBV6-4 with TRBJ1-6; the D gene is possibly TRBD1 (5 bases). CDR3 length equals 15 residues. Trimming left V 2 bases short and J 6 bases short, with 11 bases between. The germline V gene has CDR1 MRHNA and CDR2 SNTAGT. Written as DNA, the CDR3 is TGTGCCAGCAGTGACAGGGGTGGGATTAATTCACCCCTCCACTTT. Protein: CASSDRGGINSPLHF.

This chain's CDR3 is CASSLRGGSGETQYF. For the CDR3, the DNA is TGTGCCAGCAGCTTACGAGGGGGCTCGGGGGAGACCCAGTACTTC. The V and J genes are TRBV13 and TRBJ2-5, with 7 bases lining up with TRBD1. CDR3 length equals 15 residues. The J segment lost 5 bases and the V segment lost 2 bases, leaving 8 bases of the junction unmatched. Per the germline V gene, CDR1 is PRHDT and CDR2 is FYEKMQ (reference sequence).

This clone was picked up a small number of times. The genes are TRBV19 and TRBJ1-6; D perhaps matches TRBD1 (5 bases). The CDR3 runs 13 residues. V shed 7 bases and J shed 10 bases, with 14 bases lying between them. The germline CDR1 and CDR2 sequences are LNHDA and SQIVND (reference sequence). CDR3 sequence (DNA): TGTGCCAGTACGGGACTCAGGAGCTCACCCCTCCACTTT. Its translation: CASTGLRSSPLHF.

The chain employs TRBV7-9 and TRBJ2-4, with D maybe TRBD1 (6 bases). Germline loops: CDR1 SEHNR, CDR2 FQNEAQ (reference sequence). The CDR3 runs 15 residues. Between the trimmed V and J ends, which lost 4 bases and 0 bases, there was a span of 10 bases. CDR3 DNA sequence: TGTGCCAGCAGCTCTGCAGGGGCAGCCAAAAACATTCAGTACTTC. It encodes CASSSAGAAKNIQYF.

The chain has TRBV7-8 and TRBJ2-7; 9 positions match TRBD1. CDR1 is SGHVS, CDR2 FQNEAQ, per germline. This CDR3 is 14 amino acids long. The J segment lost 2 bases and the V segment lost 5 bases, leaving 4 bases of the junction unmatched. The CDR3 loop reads CASSPGTGPYEQYF. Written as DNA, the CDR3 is TGTGCCAGCAGCCCAGGGACAGGGCCCTACGAGCAGTACTTC.

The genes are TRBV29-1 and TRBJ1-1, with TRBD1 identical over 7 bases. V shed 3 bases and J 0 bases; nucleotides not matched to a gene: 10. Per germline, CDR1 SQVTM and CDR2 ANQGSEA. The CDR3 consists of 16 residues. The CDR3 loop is CSVDRGGQSMNTEAFF. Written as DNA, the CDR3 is TGCAGCGTTGACCGGGGGGGACAGTCTATGAACACTGAAGCTTTCTTT.

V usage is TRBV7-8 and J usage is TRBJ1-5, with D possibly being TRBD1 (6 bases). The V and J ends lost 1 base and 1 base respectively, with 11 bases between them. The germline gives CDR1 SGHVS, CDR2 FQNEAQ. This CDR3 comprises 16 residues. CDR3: CASSLEGGVSNQPQHF. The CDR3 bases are TGTGCCAGCAGCTTAGAAGGGGGGGTCAGCAATCAGCCCCAGCATTTT.

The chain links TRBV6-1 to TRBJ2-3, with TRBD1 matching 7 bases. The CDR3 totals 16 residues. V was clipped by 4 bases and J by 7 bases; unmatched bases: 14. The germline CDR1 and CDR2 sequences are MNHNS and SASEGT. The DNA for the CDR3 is TGTGCCAGCAGTGCGGCCGGGACAGAGTTGCCCCATACGCAGTATTTT. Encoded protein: CASSAAGTELPHTQYF.

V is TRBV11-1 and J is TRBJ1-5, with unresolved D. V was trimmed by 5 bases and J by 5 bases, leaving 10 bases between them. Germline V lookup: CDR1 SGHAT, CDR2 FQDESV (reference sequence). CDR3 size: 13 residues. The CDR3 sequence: CASSGSGDQPQHF. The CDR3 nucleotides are TGTGCCAGCAGCGGCTCCGGGGATCAGCCCCAGCATTTT.

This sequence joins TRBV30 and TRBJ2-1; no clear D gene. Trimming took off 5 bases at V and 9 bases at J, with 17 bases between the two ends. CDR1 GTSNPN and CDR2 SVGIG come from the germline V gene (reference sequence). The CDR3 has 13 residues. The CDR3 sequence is CAWATSWLTEQFF. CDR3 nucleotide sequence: TGTGCCTGGGCGACCTCTTGGCTTACTGAGCAGTTCTTC. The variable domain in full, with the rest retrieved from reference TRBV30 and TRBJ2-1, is SQTIHQWPATLVQPVGSPLSLECTVEGTSNPNLYWYRQAAGRGLQLLFYSVGIGQISSEVPQNLSASRPQDRQFILSSKKLLLSDSGFYLCAWATSWLTEQFFGPGTRLTVL.

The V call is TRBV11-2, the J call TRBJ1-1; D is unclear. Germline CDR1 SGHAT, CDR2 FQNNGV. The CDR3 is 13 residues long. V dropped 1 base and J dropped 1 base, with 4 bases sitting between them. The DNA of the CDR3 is TGTGCCAGCAGCTTAGCCTCGAACACTGAAGCTTTCTTT. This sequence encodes CASSLASNTEAFF.

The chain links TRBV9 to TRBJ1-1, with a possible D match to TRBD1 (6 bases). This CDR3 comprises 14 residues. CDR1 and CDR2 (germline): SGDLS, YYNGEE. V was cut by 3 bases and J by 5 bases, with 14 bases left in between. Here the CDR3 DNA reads TGTGCCAGCAGCGCGGGAGGGGGAGTTACTGAAGCTTTCTTT. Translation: CASSAGGGVTEAFF.

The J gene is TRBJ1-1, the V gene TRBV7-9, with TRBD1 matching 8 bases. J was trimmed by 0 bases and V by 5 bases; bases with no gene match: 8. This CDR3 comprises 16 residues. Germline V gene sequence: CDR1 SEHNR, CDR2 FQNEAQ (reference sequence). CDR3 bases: TGTGCCAGCAGCCGCGGACAGGGCTCAATGAACACTGAAGCTTTCTTT. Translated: CASSRGQGSMNTEAFF.